This T cell receptor beta chain appears in the sequencing data of a study of blood T cells in healthy people across ages. Study background: Template switching recovered approximately one barcoded beta molecule for every two T cells.

V shed 6 bases and J shed 6 bases, with 11 bases lying between them. Germline CDR1 and CDR2: DFQATT and SNEGSKA (reference sequence). The CDR3 extends over 12 amino acids. A second PCR of roughly 7 to 11 cycles used a sample-barcoded 5' primer and a J-beta primer mix. In TCRdb, the 5' RACE reads were re-called with MiXCR into one record per CDR3 protein. The sample yields hundreds of thousands of distinct CDR3 sequences, 32% seen once. Input material: blood. The clonotype comes from a woman aged 80 or older in good health. V usage is TRBV20-1 and J usage is TRBJ2-2, with D possibly matching TRBD1 (6 bases). The DNA of the CDR3 is TGCAGTGCAGGCAGGGGTGCCGGGGAGCTGTTTTTT. This translates into CSAGRGAGELFF.